One TCR beta chain is described in this entry. Its specificity is unknown. The entry originates in a study of OX40 agonist ivuxolimab in advanced cancers. Study-wide context: Patients were treated with ivuxolimab, an agonistic anti-OX40 (CD134) antibody.

Blood sampling was done at baseline, cycle 4 day 1, and cycle 7 day 1. Whole-study findings and limits: In the 0.1-3.0 mg/kg groups, partial responders showed among the lowest expansion. CD8+ T cells showed, on average, more clonal expansion than CD4+ cells.

Germline CDR1 SGDLS, CDR2 YYNGEE. The CDR3 extends over 18 amino acids. The V segment lost 4 bases and the J segment 6 bases; nucleotides outside the gene matches: 11. Libraries were prepared by immunoSEQ multiplex PCR; TCRdb keeps only in-frame clonotypes and omits some of them. This table has roughly 70,000 clones, around 89% appearing once. The rearrangement uses TRBV9 and TRBJ2-1; 15 bases are a match to TRBD2. This clonotype originated in an adult with an advanced solid tumor such as melanoma, head and neck, liver or kidney cancer. This specimen was CD4+ or CD8+ T cells sorted from blood, taken in a trial of the OX40 agonist ivuxolimab. The CDR3 spells CASSSTGTSGRRGNEQFF. In DNA form, the CDR3 reads TGTGCCAGCAGCTCTACCGGGACTAGCGGGAGGCGGGGCAATGAGCAGTTCTTC.